This TCR beta chain came from a study of T cells after yellow fever vaccination. The ends were cut back, 4 bases at V and 6 bases at J, with 15 bases in the middle. The length of the CDR3 is 15 residues. Germline CDR1 reads SGHTA; CDR2 reads FQGNSA. MiXCR was run by TCRdb on the 5' RACE reads, yielding one entry per CDR3 protein. The table lists 450,000 to 650,000 distinct CDR3 sequences, 21% of them singletons. Study results and limitations: Weaker in magnitude, the secondary response showed a faster peak on day 5 versus 15. A small share of clonotypes appeared in both CD4 and CD8 compartments. Subsequent booster samples again held most clones from primary vaccination (96% CD4, nearly 90% CD8).

This clonotype was observed a few times. Its specificity is unknown. This clonotype originated in a man aged 18 to 29 who received the YFV17D yellow fever vaccine. V usage is TRBV7-2 and J usage is TRBJ2-2, with D perhaps being TRBD1 or TRBD2 (5 bases each). The source was PBMCs, collected less than 25 days after the first yellow fever vaccination. The CDR3 protein is CASSSAPGGAGELFF. For the CDR3, the DNA is TGTGCCAGCAGCTCAGCCCCTGGGGGAGCCGGGGAGCTGTTTTTT.